A single sample gave rise to the 30 T cell receptor beta chains below, sequenced in a study of shared clonotypes between healthy human individuals. Assay used: immunoSEQ multiplex PCR; TCRdb lists only in-frame clones, some missing. The table has roughly 300,000 clones, about 70% seen once. Sequencing input: memory CD4+ T cells sorted from blood. Subset given: CD45RA-negative fraction. These TCRs come from a man aged 25 to 40 in good health.

The genes are TRBV28 and TRBJ1-4; a possible D gene is TRBD1 (6 bases). Germline CDR1 reads MDHEN; CDR2 reads SYDVKM. With 4 bases removed from V and 8 bases from J, the gap between germline ends came to 20 bases. CDR3 size: 16 residues. The CDR3 nucleotides are TGTGCCAGCAGTTCCCTAGGGGGAGGGGAGGGCGAAAAACTGTTTTTT. It is translated as CASSSLGGGEGEKLFF. The full variable domain, with the rest looked up from reference TRBV28 and TRBJ1-4, is DVKVTQSSRYLVKRTGEKVFLECVQDMDHENMFWYRQDPGLGLRLIYFSYDVKMKEKGDIPEGYSVSREKKERFSLILESASTNQTSMYLCASSSLGGGEGEKLFFGSGTQLSVL.

The chain combines TRBV10-3 with TRBJ2-7, with D uncertain. CDR1 and CDR2 from the germline V gene are ENHRY and SYGVKD. The CDR3 length is 16 residues. V lost 3 bases and J lost 2, with 17 bases in between. CDR3 residues: CAISERYGDRPYEQYF. CDR3 DNA sequence: TGTGCCATCAGTGAACGGTATGGCGACCGGCCCTACGAGCAGTACTTC.

The chain couples TRBV28 to TRBJ2-5; TRBD2 matches 12 bases. Germline CDR1 MDHEN, CDR2 SYDVKM. CDR3 length: 15 residues. Losses at the gene ends were 5 bases for V and 5 bases for J; bases not matched to a gene: 6. The CDR3 region is CASSQTSGRWETQYF. The CDR3 nucleotides read TGTGCCAGCAGTCAGACTAGCGGGAGATGGGAGACCCAGTACTTC. The full variable domain, with the rest looked up from reference TRBV28 and TRBJ2-5, is DVKVTQSSRYLVKRTGEKVFLECVQDMDHENMFWYRQDPGLGLRLIYFSYDVKMKEKGDIPEGYSVSREKKERFSLILESASTNQTSMYLCASSQTSGRWETQYFGPGTRLLVL.

The CDR3 protein is CSAPDWYEQYF. The CDR3 region has the DNA TGCAGTGCCCCCGACTGGTACGAGCAGTACTTC. J is TRBJ2-7 and V is TRBV20-1; no clear D. Per the germline V gene, CDR1 is DFQATT and CDR2 is SNEGSKA (reference sequence). The CDR3 extends over 11 amino acids. Trimming cost V 6 bases and J 4 bases, with 10 bases left between them.

A remark on this clone: Its ends do not fully match the called genes, so a read error is possible. This chain uses TRBV2 with TRBJ2-7; 10 bases map to TRBD2. This CDR3 contains 15 residues. From germline, CDR1 is SNHLY and CDR2 FYNNEI. The CDR3 here is CVSNHGLAVTYEQYF. The CDR3 DNA reads TGTGTCAGCAACCACGGACTAGCGGTAACCTACGAGCAGTACTTC.

The chain couples TRBV7-2 to TRBJ2-3; 14 bases are a match to TRBD2. The ends lost 0 bases at V and 0 bases at J; junction bases unmatched: 14. In germline, CDR1 is SGHTA, CDR2 FQGNSA. CDR3 length equals 22 residues. For the CDR3, the DNA is TGTGCCAGCAGCTTAGCCGGGACTAGCGGGAGAACCTGGGATACTAGCACAGATACGCAGTATTTT. This translates into CASSLAGTSGRTWDTSTDTQYF.

The chain combines TRBV6-4 with TRBJ1-1, with D hard to call. CDR3 length: 15 residues. Germline V gene sequence: CDR1 MRHNA, CDR2 SNTAGT. V dropped 2 bases and J dropped 0 bases, with 10 bases sitting between them. CDR3 coding DNA: TGTGCCAGCAGTGACCGACACCTGTTGAACACTGAAGCTTTCTTT. Translation: CASSDRHLLNTEAFF.

J is TRBJ1-3 and V is TRBV7-9; D call uncertain. V lost 3 bases and J 0 bases, leaving 6 bases between the germline ends. The CDR3 spans 14 residues. The germline gives CDR1 SEHNR, CDR2 FQNEAQ (reference sequence). CDR3 DNA sequence: TGTGCCAGCAGCTTGAAAGCCTCTGGAAACACCATATATTTT. Residues: CASSLKASGNTIYF.

The rearrangement joins TRBV4-1 to TRBJ2-7; 12 positions match TRBD2. This CDR3 region has 18 residues. Germline trimming cut 1 base from V and 2 bases from J; bases unmatched to any gene: 9. Germline lookup yields CDR1 MGHRA and CDR2 YSYEKL. This CDR3 reads CASSQGGLAGFNPYEQYF. The CDR3 DNA sequence: TGCGCCAGCAGCCAAGGGGGACTAGCGGGTTTTAATCCCTACGAGCAGTACTTC.

This clone has only one observation. The genes are TRBV18 and TRBJ2-2; a weak D match, TRBD2 (6 bases). V was cut by 3 bases and J by 3 bases, with 17 bases left in between. The CDR3 contains 17 residues. The germline gives CDR1 KGHSH, CDR2 LQKENI. CDR3 DNA: TGTGCCAGCTCACCTTCCGAGGGACTCCTTTACACCGGGGAGCTGTTTTTT. It specifies CASSPSEGLLYTGELFF.

The gene calls are TRBV6-1 and TRBJ1-5; D is perhaps TRBD1 (5 bases). CDR1 and CDR2 (germline): MNHNS, SASEGT. This CDR3 spans 13 amino acids. V gave up 10 bases and J gave up 7 bases, with 17 bases separating them. The CDR3 is CANRDGFWQPQHF. The CDR3 DNA reads as TGTGCCAACCGGGACGGCTTTTGGCAGCCCCAGCATTTT.

The chain carries TRBV29-1 and TRBJ1-3; D remains ambiguous. This CDR3 has 12 amino acids. Germline CDR1 is SQVTM and CDR2 is ANQGSEA. Trimming took off 4 bases at V and 1 base at J, with 5 bases between the two ends. CDR3 in amino acids: CSVVTSGNTIYF. In DNA, the CDR3 is TGCAGCGTTGTAACTTCTGGAAACACCATATATTTT.

In its sample, this clone was seen a few times. V usage is TRBV30 and J usage is TRBJ2-2, with D uncertain. The germline CDR1 and CDR2 sequences are GTSNPN and SVGIG (reference sequence). Trimming removed 4 bases from V and 5 bases from J, with 11 bases in between. The length of the CDR3 is 13 residues. CDR3 loop: CAWTLSGTGELFF. The DNA of the CDR3 is TGTGCCTGGACCTTATCGGGTACCGGGGAGCTGTTTTTT.

The genes are TRBV25-1 and TRBJ2-7; 9 nucleotides match TRBD1. The CDR3 contains 15 residues. V shed 6 bases and J 1 base; nucleotides not matched to a gene: 7. Germline V gene sequence: CDR1 MGHDK, CDR2 SYGVNS. Written as DNA, the CDR3 is TGTGCCAGCAGAGCCGGACAGGGGAGTTCCTACGAGCAGTACTTC. Its translation: CASRAGQGSSYEQYF.

This sequence joins TRBV13 and TRBJ2-7; 14 bases align to TRBD2. Losses at the gene ends were 5 bases for V and 7 bases for J; bases not matched to a gene: 7. CDR3 size: 15 residues. The germline V gene has CDR1 PRHDT and CDR2 FYEKMQ (reference sequence). CDR3 bases: TGTGCCAGCAGCAAGCCGGGACTAGCGGGAGTTGAGCAGTACTTC. This encodes CASSKPGLAGVEQYF.

This chain connects TRBV29-1 to TRBJ2-1; 16 bases align to TRBD2. Per the germline V gene, CDR1 is SQVTM and CDR2 is ANQGSEA. With V trimmed by 7 bases and J by 10 bases, 16 bases remained unmatched. The CDR3 is 17 residues long. DNA of the CDR3: TGCAGCGGCTTAGACTCCGGGACTAGCGGGAGGGCCGTAGAGCAGTTCTTC. This sequence encodes CSGLDSGTSGRAVEQFF.

This rearrangement joins TRBV5-1 to TRBJ2-1, with 10 bases matching TRBD2. CDR3 length: 16 residues. The V gene's germline CDR1 is SGHRS and CDR2 YFSETQ. V dropped 2 bases and J dropped 5; count of bases not matched to a gene: 7. CDR3 residues: CASSLVGTSENNEQFF. The CDR3, as DNA: TGCGCCAGCAGCTTAGTTGGGACTAGCGAGAACAATGAGCAGTTCTTC.

This sequence joins TRBV4-3 and TRBJ2-5; tentative D call: TRBD1 (6 bases). The length of the CDR3 is 16 residues. Germline V gives CDR1 LGHNA, CDR2 YSLEER. V lost 0 bases and J lost 4, with 15 bases in between. In nucleotides, the CDR3 is TGCGCCAGCAGCCAAGAAGGCAGGGGAAATCGAGAGACCCAGTACTTC. It codes for CASSQEGRGNRETQYF.

This chain connects TRBV2 to TRBJ2-3; no clear D gene. Trimming shortened V by 6 bases and J by 6 bases, and 10 bases separated the two germline ends. The germline CDR1 and CDR2 sequences are SNHLY and FYNNEI. This CDR3 region has 12 residues. The CDR3 sequence: CASSDTWDTQYF. For the CDR3, the DNA is TGTGCCAGCAGCGACACCTGGGATACGCAGTATTTT.

This clone showed up just a few times. The V gene is TRBV29-1, the J gene TRBJ1-2; D is ambiguous. The CDR3 totals 16 residues. Germline V CDR1 and CDR2: SQVTM, ANQGSEA. V was cut by 3 bases and J by 4 bases, with 21 bases left in between. CDR3 amino acids: CSVDRSGTDMGYGYTF. CDR3 DNA sequence: TGCAGCGTTGATCGATCGGGTACAGATATGGGCTATGGCTACACCTTC.

Comment on this clone: Additional DNA sequences in this sample encode the identical CDR3. The chain has TRBV18 and TRBJ2-1; D uncertain. Trimming left V 3 bases short and J 3 bases short, with 3 bases between. The CDR3 sequence is 12 residues long. In germline, CDR1 is KGHSH, CDR2 LQKENI. CDR3 protein: CASSPDYNEQFF. DNA of the CDR3: TGTGCCAGCTCACCGGACTACAATGAGCAGTTCTTC.

The CDR3 DNA follows: TGTGCCAGCAGTTCACCCGGGACTAGCGAGATCAAAGTAAGGAGCCCCTACAATGAGCAGTTCTTC. Its protein product is CASSSPGTSEIKVRSPYNEQFF. The chain employs TRBV28 and TRBJ2-1; 10 bases align to TRBD2. Losses at the gene ends were 4 bases for V and 2 bases for J; bases not matched to a gene: 23. Germline CDR1 MDHEN, CDR2 SYDVKM. CDR3 length equals 22 residues.

J is TRBJ2-3 and V is TRBV30; D is ambiguous. The V end was cut by 3 bases, the J end by 2 bases, with 15 bases between. Germline lookup yields CDR1 GTSNPN and CDR2 SVGIG (reference sequence). This CDR3 region has 15 residues. CDR3 nucleotides: TGTGCCTGGAGCCTCGGTTATCCCAACACAGATACGCAGTATTTT. Encoded protein: CAWSLGYPNTDTQYF.

The CDR3 DNA reads TGTGCCAGCAGCCCCAGGGACGGAGATACGCAGTATTTT. Its translation is CASSPRDGDTQYF. The chain couples TRBV7-2 to TRBJ2-3; D is possibly TRBD1 or TRBD2 (5 bases each). There are 13 residues in the CDR3. Germline assignment: CDR1 SGHTA and CDR2 FQGNSA. V lost 5 bases and J lost 5, with 11 bases in between.

The rearrangement links TRBV2 to TRBJ2-2, with 8 bases that match TRBD1. The germline CDR1 and CDR2 sequences are SNHLY and FYNNEI. The junction had 2 bases not matched to a gene; V was cut back by 4 bases and J by 4 bases. CDR3 length equals 14 residues. CDR3 sequence reads: CASSVRGLTGELFF. The CDR3 DNA is TGTGCCAGCAGTGTCAGGGGGCTCACCGGGGAGCTGTTTTTT.

Remarks on this clone: Other DNA sequences within the sample encode an identical CDR3. J is TRBJ1-5 and V is TRBV30, with D maybe TRBD1 (6 bases). Looked up from germline, CDR1 is GTSNPN and CDR2 is SVGIG (reference sequence). V was pared by 1 base and J by 5 bases, with 9 bases between. The CDR3 totals 13 residues. The CDR3 DNA sequence: TGTGCCTGGAGTGCAGGGGTTCATCAGCCCCAGCATTTT. As protein: CAWSAGVHQPQHF.

The genes are TRBV7-9 and TRBJ1-4; possible D gene TRBD1, 5 bases. The germline CDR1 and CDR2 sequences are SEHNR and FQNEAQ (reference sequence). The CDR3 extends over 12 amino acids. CDR3 protein: CAGGRRNEKLFF. The CDR3 DNA follows: TGTGCGGGGGGACGGAGGAATGAAAAACTGTTTTTT. Together with reference TRBV7-9 and TRBJ1-4, the CDR3 gives the full variable domain: DTGVSQNPRHKITKRGQNVTFRCDPISEHNRLYWYRQTLGQGPEFLTYFQNEAQLEKSRLLSDRFSAERPKGSFSTLEIQRTEQGDSAMYLCAGGRRNEKLFFGSGTQLSVL.

The CDR3: CASSLDSGTGNTIYF. CDR3 in DNA: TGTGCCAGCAGCTTAGATTCCGGGACAGGGAACACCATATATTTT. V gene TRBV7-2 combines with J gene TRBJ1-3; TRBD1 matches 9 bases. With 1 base clipped from V and 7 bases from J, the junction kept 5 bases outside the gene matches. Germline CDR1 and CDR2: SGHTA and FQGNSA. The CDR3 is made up of 15 amino acids.

There are many counts of this clone. The sample has other DNA sequences that encode this CDR3 too. The CDR3 protein is CASSSALAGNLQETQYF. The DNA for the CDR3 is TGCGCCAGCAGCTCGGCCCTCGCGGGCAACCTCCAAGAGACCCAGTACTTC. The chain has TRBV5-1 and TRBJ2-5; a possible D gene is TRBD2 (5 bases). This CDR3 comprises 17 residues. Trimming cost V 3 bases and J 1 base, with 19 bases left between them. CDR1 SGHRS and CDR2 YFSETQ come from the germline V gene.

In this sample, this clone turned up a few times. V is TRBV6-5 and J is TRBJ2-3; tentative D call: TRBD1 (6 bases). Germline loops: CDR1 MNHEY, CDR2 SVGAGI. Trimming took 11 bases from V and 2 from J, leaving 20 bases between them. This CDR3 contains 15 residues. CDR3 sequence: CACKRSGADTDTQYF. The CDR3 nucleotides read TGTGCCTGCAAGCGGTCAGGGGCAGACACAGATACGCAGTATTTT.